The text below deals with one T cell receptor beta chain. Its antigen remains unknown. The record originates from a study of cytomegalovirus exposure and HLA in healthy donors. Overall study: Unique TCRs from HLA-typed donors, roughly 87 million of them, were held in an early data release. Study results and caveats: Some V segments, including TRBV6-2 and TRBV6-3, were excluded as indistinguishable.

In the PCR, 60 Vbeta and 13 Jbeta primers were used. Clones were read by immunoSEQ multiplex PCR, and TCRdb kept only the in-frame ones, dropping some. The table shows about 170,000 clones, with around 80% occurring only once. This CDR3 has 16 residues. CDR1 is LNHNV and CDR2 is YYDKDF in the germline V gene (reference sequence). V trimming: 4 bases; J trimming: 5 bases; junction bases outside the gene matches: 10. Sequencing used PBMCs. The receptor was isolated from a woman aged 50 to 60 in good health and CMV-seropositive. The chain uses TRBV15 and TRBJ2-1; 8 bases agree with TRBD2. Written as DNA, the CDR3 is TGTGCCACCAGCACCTTGACTAGCGTAAGAGACAATGAGCAGTTCTTC. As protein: CATSTLTSVRDNEQFF.